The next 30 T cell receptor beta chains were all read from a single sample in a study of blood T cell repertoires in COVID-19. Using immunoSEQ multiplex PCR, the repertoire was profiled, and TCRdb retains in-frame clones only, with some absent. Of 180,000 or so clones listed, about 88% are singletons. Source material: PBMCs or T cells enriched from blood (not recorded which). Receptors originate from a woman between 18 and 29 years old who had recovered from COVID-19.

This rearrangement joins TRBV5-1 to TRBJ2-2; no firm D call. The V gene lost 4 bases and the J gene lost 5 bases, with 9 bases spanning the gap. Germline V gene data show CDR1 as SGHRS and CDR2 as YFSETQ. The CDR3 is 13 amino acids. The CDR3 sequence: CASSTDLTGELFF. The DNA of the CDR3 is TGCGCCAGCAGCACTGACTTGACCGGGGAGCTGTTTTTT.

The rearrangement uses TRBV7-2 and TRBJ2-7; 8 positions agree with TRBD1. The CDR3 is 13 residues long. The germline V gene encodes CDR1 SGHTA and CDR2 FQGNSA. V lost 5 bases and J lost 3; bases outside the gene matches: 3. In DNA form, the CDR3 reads TGTGCCAGCAGCCCAGGACAGGGCTACGAGCAGTACTTC. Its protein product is CASSPGQGYEQYF.

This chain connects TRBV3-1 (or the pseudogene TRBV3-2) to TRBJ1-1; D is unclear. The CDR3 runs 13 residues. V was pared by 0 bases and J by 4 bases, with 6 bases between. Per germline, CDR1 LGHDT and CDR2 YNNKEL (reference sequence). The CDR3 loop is CASSQDPVTEAFF. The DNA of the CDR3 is TGTGCCAGCAGCCAAGATCCAGTCACTGAAGCTTTCTTT.

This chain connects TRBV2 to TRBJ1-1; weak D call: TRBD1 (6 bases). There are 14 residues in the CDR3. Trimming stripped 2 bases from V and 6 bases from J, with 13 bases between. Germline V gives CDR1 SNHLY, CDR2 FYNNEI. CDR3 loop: CASSEYGYRAEAFF. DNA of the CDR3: TGTGCCAGCAGTGAATATGGATACAGGGCTGAAGCTTTCTTT. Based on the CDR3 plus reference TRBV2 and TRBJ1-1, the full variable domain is EPEVTQTPSHQVTQMGQEVILRCVPISNHLYFYWYRQILGQKVEFLVSFYNNEISEKSEIFDDQFSVERPDGSNFTLKIRSTKLEDSAMYFCASSEYGYRAEAFFGQGTRLTVV.

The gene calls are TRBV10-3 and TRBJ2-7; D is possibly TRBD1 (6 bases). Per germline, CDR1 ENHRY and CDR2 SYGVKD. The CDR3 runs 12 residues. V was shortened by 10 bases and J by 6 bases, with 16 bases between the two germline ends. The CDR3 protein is CASAETGIEQYF. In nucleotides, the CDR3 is TGTGCCAGCGCAGAAACAGGGATCGAGCAGTACTTC.

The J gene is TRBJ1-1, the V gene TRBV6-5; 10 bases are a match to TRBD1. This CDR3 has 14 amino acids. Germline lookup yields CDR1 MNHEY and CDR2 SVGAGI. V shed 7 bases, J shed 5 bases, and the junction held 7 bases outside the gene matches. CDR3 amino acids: CASITTGGQTEAFF. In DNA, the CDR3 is TGTGCCAGCATTACGACAGGGGGCCAAACTGAAGCTTTCTTT.

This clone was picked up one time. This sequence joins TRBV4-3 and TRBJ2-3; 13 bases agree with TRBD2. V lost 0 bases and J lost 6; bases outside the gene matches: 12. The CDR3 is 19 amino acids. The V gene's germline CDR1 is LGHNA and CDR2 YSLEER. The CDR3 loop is CASSQDDPRTSGRGDTQYF. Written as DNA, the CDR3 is TGCGCCAGCAGCCAAGATGACCCCCGGACTAGCGGGAGAGGGGATACGCAGTATTTT.

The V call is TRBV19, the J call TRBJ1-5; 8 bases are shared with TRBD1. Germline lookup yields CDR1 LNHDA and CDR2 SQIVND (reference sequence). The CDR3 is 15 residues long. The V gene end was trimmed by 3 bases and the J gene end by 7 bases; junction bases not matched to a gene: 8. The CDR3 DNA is TGTGCCAGTAGTATGGGGCAGGGGGCCAGACAGCCCCAGCATTTT. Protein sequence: CASSMGQGARQPQHF.

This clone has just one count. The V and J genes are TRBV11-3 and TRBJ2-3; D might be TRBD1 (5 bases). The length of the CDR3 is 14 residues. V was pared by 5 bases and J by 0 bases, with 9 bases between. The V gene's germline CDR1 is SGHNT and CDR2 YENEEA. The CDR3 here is CASSPRQSTDTQYF. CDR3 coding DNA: TGTGCCAGCAGCCCAAGACAGAGCACAGATACGCAGTATTTT. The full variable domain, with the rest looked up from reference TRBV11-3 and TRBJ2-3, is EAGVVQSPRYKIIEKKQPVAFWCNPISGHNTLYWYLQNLGQGPELLIRYENEEAVDDSQLPKDRFSAERLKGVDSTLKIQPAELGDSAVYLCASSPRQSTDTQYFGPGTRLTVL.

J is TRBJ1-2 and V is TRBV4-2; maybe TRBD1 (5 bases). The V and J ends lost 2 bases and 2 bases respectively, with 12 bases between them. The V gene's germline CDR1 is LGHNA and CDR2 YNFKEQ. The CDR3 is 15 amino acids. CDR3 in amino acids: CASSQSNGGNYGYTF. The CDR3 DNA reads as TGTGCCAGCAGCCAAAGTAACGGGGGAAACTATGGCTACACCTTC.

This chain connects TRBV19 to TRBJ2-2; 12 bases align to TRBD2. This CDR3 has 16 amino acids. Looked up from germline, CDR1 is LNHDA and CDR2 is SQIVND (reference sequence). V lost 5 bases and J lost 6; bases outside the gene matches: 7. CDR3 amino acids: CASSVLASGRAGELFF. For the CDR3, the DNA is TGTGCCAGTAGTGTCCTGGCTAGCGGGAGGGCCGGGGAGCTGTTTTTT.

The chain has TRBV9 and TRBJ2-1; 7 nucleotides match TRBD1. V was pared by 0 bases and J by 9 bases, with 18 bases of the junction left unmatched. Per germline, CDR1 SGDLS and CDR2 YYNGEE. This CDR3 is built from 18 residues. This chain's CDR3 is CASSVAPPTGAKAAEQFF. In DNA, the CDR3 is TGTGCCAGCAGCGTAGCACCCCCTACAGGGGCCAAGGCCGCTGAGCAGTTCTTC.

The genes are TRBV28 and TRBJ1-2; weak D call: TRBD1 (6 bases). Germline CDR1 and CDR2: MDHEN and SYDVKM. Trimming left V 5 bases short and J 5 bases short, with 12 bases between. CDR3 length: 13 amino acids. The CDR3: CASSQQGPYGYTF. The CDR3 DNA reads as TGTGCCAGCAGTCAACAGGGACCGTATGGCTACACCTTC.

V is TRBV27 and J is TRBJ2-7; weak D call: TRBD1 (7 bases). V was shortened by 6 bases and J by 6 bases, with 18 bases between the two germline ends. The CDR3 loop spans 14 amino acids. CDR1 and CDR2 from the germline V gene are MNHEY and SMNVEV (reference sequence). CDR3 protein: CASRTGQIGGEQYF. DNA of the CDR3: TGTGCCAGCAGAACGGGACAGATCGGGGGCGAGCAGTACTTC.

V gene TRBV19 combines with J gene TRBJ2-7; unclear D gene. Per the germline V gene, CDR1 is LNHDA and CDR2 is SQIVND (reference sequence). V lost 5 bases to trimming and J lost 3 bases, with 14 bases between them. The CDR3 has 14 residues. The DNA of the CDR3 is TGTGCCAGTAGTCCGACTCTGGTAAACTACGAGCAGTACTTC. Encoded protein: CASSPTLVNYEQYF. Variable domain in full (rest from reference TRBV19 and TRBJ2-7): DGGITQSPKYLFRKEGQNVTLSCEQNLNHDAMYWYRQDPGQGLRLIYYSQIVNDFQKGDIAEGYSVSREKKESFPLTVTSAQKNPTAFYLCASSPTLVNYEQYFGPGTRLTVT.

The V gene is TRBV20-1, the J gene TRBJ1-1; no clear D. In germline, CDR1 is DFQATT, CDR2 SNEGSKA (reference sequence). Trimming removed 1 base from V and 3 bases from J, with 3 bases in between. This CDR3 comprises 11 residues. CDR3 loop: CSARADTEAFF. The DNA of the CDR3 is TGCAGTGCTAGAGCGGACACTGAAGCTTTCTTT.

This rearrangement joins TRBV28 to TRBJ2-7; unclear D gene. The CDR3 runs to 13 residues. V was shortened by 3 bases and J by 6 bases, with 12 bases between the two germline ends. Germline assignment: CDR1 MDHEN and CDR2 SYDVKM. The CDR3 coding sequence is TGTGCCAGCAGTTTCTTTCAGTCTGGCGAGCAGTACTTC. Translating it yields CASSFFQSGEQYF.

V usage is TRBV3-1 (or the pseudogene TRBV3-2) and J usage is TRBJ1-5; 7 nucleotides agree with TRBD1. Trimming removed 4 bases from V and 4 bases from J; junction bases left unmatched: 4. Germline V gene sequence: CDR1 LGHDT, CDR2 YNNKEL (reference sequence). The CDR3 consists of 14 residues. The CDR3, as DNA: TGTGCCAGCAGCCCGGGGACAGCGAATCAGCCCCAGCATTTT. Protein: CASSPGTANQPQHF.

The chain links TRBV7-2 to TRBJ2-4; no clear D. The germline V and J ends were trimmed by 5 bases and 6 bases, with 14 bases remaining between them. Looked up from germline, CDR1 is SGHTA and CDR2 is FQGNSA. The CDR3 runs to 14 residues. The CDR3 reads CASSTQTGPNIQYF. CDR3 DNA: TGTGCCAGCAGCACCCAGACGGGTCCAAACATTCAGTACTTC.

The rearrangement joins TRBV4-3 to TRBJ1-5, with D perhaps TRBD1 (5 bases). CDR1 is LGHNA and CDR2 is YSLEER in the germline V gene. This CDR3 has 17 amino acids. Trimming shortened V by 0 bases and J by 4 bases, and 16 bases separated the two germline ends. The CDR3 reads CASSQDLFQGSNQPQHF. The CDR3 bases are TGCGCCAGCAGCCAAGATCTTTTCCAGGGATCAAATCAGCCCCAGCATTTT.

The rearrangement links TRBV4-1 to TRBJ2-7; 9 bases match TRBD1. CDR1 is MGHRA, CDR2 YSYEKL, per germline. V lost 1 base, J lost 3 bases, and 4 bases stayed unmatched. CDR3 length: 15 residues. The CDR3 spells CASSQAGQGIYEQYF. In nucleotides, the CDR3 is TGCGCCAGCAGCCAAGCGGGACAGGGTATCTACGAGCAGTACTTC.

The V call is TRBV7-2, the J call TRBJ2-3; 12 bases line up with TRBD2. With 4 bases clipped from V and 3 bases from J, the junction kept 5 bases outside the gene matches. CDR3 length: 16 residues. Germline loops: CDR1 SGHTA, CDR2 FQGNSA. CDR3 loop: CASSSGLAGLTDTQYF. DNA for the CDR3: TGTGCCAGCAGCTCCGGACTAGCGGGACTTACAGATACGCAGTATTTT.

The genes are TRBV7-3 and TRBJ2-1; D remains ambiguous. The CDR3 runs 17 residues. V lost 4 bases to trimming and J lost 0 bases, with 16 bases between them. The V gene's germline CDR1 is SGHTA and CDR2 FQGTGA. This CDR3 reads CASSSGGRWSSYNEQFF. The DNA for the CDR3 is TGTGCCAGCAGCTCCGGCGGCCGATGGAGCTCCTACAATGAGCAGTTCTTC.

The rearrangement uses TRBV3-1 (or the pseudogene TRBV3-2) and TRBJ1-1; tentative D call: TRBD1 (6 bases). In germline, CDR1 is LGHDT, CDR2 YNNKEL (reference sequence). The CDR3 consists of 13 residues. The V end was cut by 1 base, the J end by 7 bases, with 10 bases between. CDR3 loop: CASSQARTDEAFF. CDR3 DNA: TGTGCCAGCAGCCAAGCGAGGACAGATGAAGCTTTCTTT.

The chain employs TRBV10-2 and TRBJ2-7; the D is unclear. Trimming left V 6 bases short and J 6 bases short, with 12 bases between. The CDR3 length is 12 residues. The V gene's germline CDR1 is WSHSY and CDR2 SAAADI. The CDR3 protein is CASSTTVGEQYF. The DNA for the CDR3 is TGCGCCAGCAGCACCACAGTGGGCGAGCAGTACTTC.

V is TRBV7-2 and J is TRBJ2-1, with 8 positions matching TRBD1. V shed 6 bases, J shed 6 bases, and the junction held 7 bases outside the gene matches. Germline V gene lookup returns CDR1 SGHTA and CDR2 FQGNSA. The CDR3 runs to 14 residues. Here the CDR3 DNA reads TGTGCCAGCAGGTCAGGGGGCAAGGCCAATGAGCAGTTCTTC. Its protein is CASRSGGKANEQFF.

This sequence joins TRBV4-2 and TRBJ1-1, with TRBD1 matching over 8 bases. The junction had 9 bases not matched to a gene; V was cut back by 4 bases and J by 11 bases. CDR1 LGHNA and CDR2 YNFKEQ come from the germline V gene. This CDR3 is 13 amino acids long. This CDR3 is CASSPHETGVAFF. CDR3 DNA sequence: TGTGCCAGCAGCCCGCACGAGACAGGGGTTGCTTTCTTT.

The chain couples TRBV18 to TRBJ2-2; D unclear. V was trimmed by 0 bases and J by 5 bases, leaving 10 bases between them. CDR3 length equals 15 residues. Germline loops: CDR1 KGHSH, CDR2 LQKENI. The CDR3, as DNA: TGTGCCAGCTCACCACCAACGAGTCGGACCGGGGAGCTGTTTTTT. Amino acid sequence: CASSPPTSRTGELFF.

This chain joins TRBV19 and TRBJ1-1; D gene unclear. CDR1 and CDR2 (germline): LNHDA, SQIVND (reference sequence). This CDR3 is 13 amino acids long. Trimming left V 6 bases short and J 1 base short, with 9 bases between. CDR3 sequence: CASSRRENTEAFF. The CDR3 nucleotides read TGTGCCAGTAGCAGGAGGGAGAACACTGAAGCTTTCTTT. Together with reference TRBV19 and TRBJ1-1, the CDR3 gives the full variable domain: DGGITQSPKYLFRKEGQNVTLSCEQNLNHDAMYWYRQDPGQGLRLIYYSQIVNDFQKGDIAEGYSVSREKKESFPLTVTSAQKNPTAFYLCASSRRENTEAFFGQGTRLTVV.

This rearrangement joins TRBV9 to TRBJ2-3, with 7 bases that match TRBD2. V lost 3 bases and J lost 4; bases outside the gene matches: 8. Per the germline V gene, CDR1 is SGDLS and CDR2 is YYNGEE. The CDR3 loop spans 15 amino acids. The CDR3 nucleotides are TGTGCCAGCAGCGCAGCGGGAAGGCGCTCAGATACGCAGTATTTT. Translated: CASSAAGRRSDTQYF.